Below, 30 T cell receptor beta chains from the same sample are listed, as sequenced in a study of shared clonotypes between healthy human individuals. The naive CD8 subset, CD45RO-negative cells positively selected for CCR7, excluded terminally differentiated effector memory CD45RA+ cells. TCRdb's table, derived via immunoSEQ multiplex PCR, lists solely in-frame clones and lacks some. This table has hundreds of thousands of clones, around 96% appearing once. Material for sequencing was naive CD8+ T cells sorted from blood. The source is a woman aged 30 to 39 in good health.

The J gene is TRBJ1-2, the V gene TRBV27, with D perhaps matching TRBD1 (5 bases). CDR3 length: 13 residues. Trimming left V 3 bases short and J 8 bases short, with 13 bases between. Germline values: CDR1 MNHEY, CDR2 SMNVEV (reference sequence). The CDR3: CASSFGQGGGYTF. The CDR3 DNA follows: TGTGCCAGCAGTTTCGGGCAGGGAGGCGGCTACACCTTC.

The chain recombines TRBV28 with TRBJ1-1, with 8 bases matching TRBD1. CDR1 and CDR2 (germline): MDHEN, SYDVKM. Losses at the gene ends were 3 bases for V and 10 bases for J; bases not matched to a gene: 10. CDR3 length: 14 amino acids. CDR3 in DNA: TGTGCCAGCAGTTTCCAACAGGGGGTCATCAGAGCTTTCTTT. It yields the protein CASSFQQGVIRAFF. Combining the CDR3 with reference TRBV28 and TRBJ1-1 gives the whole variable domain DVKVTQSSRYLVKRTGEKVFLECVQDMDHENMFWYRQDPGLGLRLIYFSYDVKMKEKGDIPEGYSVSREKKERFSLILESASTNQTSMYLCASSFQQGVIRAFFGQGTRLTVV.

This clone was detected once. This chain joins TRBV5-8 and TRBJ1-1, with unresolved D. Germline loops: CDR1 SGHTS, CDR2 YDEGEE. CDR3 length equals 12 residues. V was trimmed by 0 bases and J by 8 bases, leaving 8 bases between them. The CDR3 reads CASSLAAGEAFF. As DNA, the CDR3 is TGTGCCAGCAGCTTGGCGGCCGGGGAAGCTTTCTTT.

V gene TRBV19 combines with J gene TRBJ2-7, with 8 bases aligning to TRBD2. With 8 bases clipped from V and 1 base from J, the junction kept 13 bases outside the gene matches. Per the germline V gene, CDR1 is LNHDA and CDR2 is SQIVND (reference sequence). There are 16 residues in the CDR3. CDR3 DNA: TGTGCCAGTTCCGGGGGAGCGGGAGTGAAGTCCTACGAGCAGTACTTC. Translated, it gives CASSGGAGVKSYEQYF.

This chain links TRBV27 with TRBJ2-7; TRBD2 matches 13 bases. Trimming at V came to 5 bases and at J to 1 base, leaving 2 bases not matched to a gene. The germline V gene encodes CDR1 MNHEY and CDR2 SMNVEV (reference sequence). The CDR3 is made up of 15 amino acids. The CDR3 DNA reads as TGTGCCAGCAGTGTACTAGCGGGAGGGTCCTACGAGCAGTACTTC. Encoded protein: CASSVLAGGSYEQYF.

The chain combines TRBV19 with TRBJ2-1, with D unresolved. Germline V gene data show CDR1 as LNHDA and CDR2 as SQIVND (reference sequence). The CDR3 has 16 amino acids. V lost 3 bases and J lost 8, with 20 bases in between. CDR3 sequence (DNA): TGTGCCAGTAGTATTCCGGTGGGCCTCCGGGCGGATGAGCAGTTCTTC. Translating gives CASSIPVGLRADEQFF. Looking up the rest from reference TRBV19 and TRBJ2-1 gives the full variable domain: DGGITQSPKYLFRKEGQNVTLSCEQNLNHDAMYWYRQDPGQGLRLIYYSQIVNDFQKGDIAEGYSVSREKKESFPLTVTSAQKNPTAFYLCASSIPVGLRADEQFFGPGTRLTVL.

The chain recombines TRBV27 with TRBJ2-2; 7 positions agree with TRBD2. V lost 4 bases to trimming and J lost 6 bases; unmatched junction nucleotides: 11. This CDR3 has 16 residues. Per the germline V gene, CDR1 is MNHEY and CDR2 is SMNVEV (reference sequence). The CDR3 sequence: CASSYYAGEGPGELFF. In nucleotides, the CDR3 is TGTGCCAGCAGTTATTATGCGGGAGAGGGTCCCGGGGAGCTGTTTTTT.

The chain links TRBV7-9 to TRBJ2-5, with D maybe TRBD2 (7 bases). The DNA matches TRBJ2-7 better at its end, which makes the J call doubtful. This CDR3 is 13 amino acids long. Germline CDR1 SEHNR, CDR2 FQNEAQ (reference sequence). CDR3 amino acids: CASGLGGLYEQYF. CDR3 nucleotide sequence: TGTGCCAGCGGCCTGGGGGGGCTCTACGAGCAGTACTTC.

The sample holds one count of this clone. The chain uses TRBV28 and TRBJ1-1; 8 nucleotides line up with TRBD1. This CDR3 region has 15 residues. Trimming cost V 4 bases and J 2 bases; bases outside gene matches: 6. The germline V gene encodes CDR1 MDHEN and CDR2 SYDVKM. CDR3 coding DNA: TGTGCCAGCAGTTCCCCGGACAGGGTAAACACTGAAGCTTTCTTT. The encoded protein is CASSSPDRVNTEAFF. Looking up the rest from reference TRBV28 and TRBJ1-1 gives the full variable domain: DVKVTQSSRYLVKRTGEKVFLECVQDMDHENMFWYRQDPGLGLRLIYFSYDVKMKEKGDIPEGYSVSREKKERFSLILESASTNQTSMYLCASSSPDRVNTEAFFGQGTRLTVV.

The chain is built from TRBV20-1 and TRBJ2-7; D is ambiguous. The CDR3 covers 11 residues. Germline CDR1 DFQATT, CDR2 SNEGSKA (reference sequence). V lost 2 bases to trimming and J lost 3 bases, with 5 bases between them. This CDR3 reads CSARNLYEQYF. The DNA for the CDR3 is TGCAGTGCTAGAAATCTCTACGAGCAGTACTTC.

The gene calls are TRBV6-1 and TRBJ1-2; D is uncertain. The V gene lost 1 base and the J gene lost 0 bases, with 6 bases spanning the gap. The CDR3 runs to 14 residues. Looked up from germline, CDR1 is MNHNS and CDR2 is SASEGT. The CDR3 is CASSEGGANYGYTF. The CDR3 bases are TGTGCCAGCAGTGAAGGTGGCGCTAACTATGGCTACACCTTC.

V usage is TRBV11-1 and J usage is TRBJ2-7; D tentatively fits TRBD1 or TRBD2 (5 bases each). The germline V gene has CDR1 SGHAT and CDR2 FQDESV (reference sequence). The V gene lost 5 bases and the J gene lost 0 bases, with 14 bases spanning the gap. The CDR3 has 15 residues. The CDR3 region has the DNA TGTGCCAGCAGCAACCGGGACCCTCCCTCCTACGAGCAGTACTTC. Amino acid sequence: CASSNRDPPSYEQYF.

Remarks on this clone: A junction boundary mismatches the germline segment, possibly from a read error. This specimen includes other DNA sequences encoding the same CDR3. J is TRBJ2-7 and V is TRBV4-1; 10 positions match TRBD2. The CDR3 length is 16 residues. Germline V gene sequence: CDR1 MGHRA, CDR2 YSYEKL. The CDR3 sequence is CASSRSLAGDSYEQYF. CDR3 sequence (DNA): TGTGCCAGCAGCCGTAGCCTAGCGGGAGACTCCTACGAGCAGTACTTC.

Remarks on this clone: Other DNA sequences from this sample encode an identical CDR3 as well. The chain has TRBV6-5 and TRBJ2-7, with 7 bases fitting TRBD2. The V gene's germline CDR1 is MNHEY and CDR2 SVGAGI. V shed 2 bases, J shed 2 bases, and the junction held 0 bases outside the gene matches. The CDR3 spans 13 residues. The CDR3 protein is CASSYAGAYEQYF. CDR3 sequence (DNA): TGTGCCAGCAGTTACGCGGGGGCCTACGAGCAGTACTTC.

This chain links TRBV28 with TRBJ2-3; no reliable D call. V dropped 5 bases and J dropped 2 bases, with 2 bases sitting between them. The CDR3 sequence is 11 residues long. Germline-derived CDR1 and CDR2 are MDHEN and SYDVKM. The CDR3 bases are TGTGCCAGCAGTCCCACAGATACGCAGTATTTT. The encoded protein is CASSPTDTQYF.

The gene calls are TRBV13 and TRBJ1-2; unclear D gene. Germline loops: CDR1 PRHDT, CDR2 FYEKMQ (reference sequence). The length of the CDR3 is 15 residues. V lost 1 base, J lost 3 bases, and 12 bases lay in between. The DNA for the CDR3 is TGTGCCAGCAGCTTAGACGCCAAACGGGACTATGGCTACACCTTC. This gives the protein CASSLDAKRDYGYTF.

The chain uses TRBV9 and TRBJ2-1, with 10 bases aligning to TRBD2. The CDR3 extends over 16 amino acids. Unmatched junction bases numbered 10, after V lost 3 bases and J lost 7 bases. Per germline, CDR1 SGDLS and CDR2 YYNGEE. Here the CDR3 DNA reads TGTGCCAGCAGCGCGAAAAGCGGGAGGGCCGCTAATGAGCAGTTCTTC. Amino acid sequence: CASSAKSGRAANEQFF. The full variable domain, completed using reference TRBV9 and TRBJ2-1, is DSGVTQTPKHLITATGQRVTLRCSPRSGDLSVYWYQQSLDQGLQFLIQYYNGEERAKGNILERFSAQQFPDLHSELNLSSLELGDSALYFCASSAKSGRAANEQFFGPGTRLTVL.

This clone is a singleton in its sample. The chain is built from TRBV5-4 and TRBJ2-4; D is ambiguous. The CDR3 has 12 residues. Trimming took off 4 bases at V and 5 bases at J, with 7 bases between the two ends. CDR1 is SGHNT, CDR2 YYREEE, per germline (reference sequence). In DNA form, the CDR3 reads TGTGCCAGCAGCGGCCAGCAAAACATTCAGTACTTC. Translating gives CASSGQQNIQYF.

The genes are TRBV7-9 and TRBJ2-5; a weak D match, TRBD2 (6 bases). V was cut by 1 base and J by 2 bases, with 14 bases left in between. Germline CDR1 and CDR2: SEHNR and FQNEAQ (reference sequence). This CDR3 has 16 amino acids. The CDR3 DNA reads as TGTGCCAGCAGCTTAGTTGGCGGAGGGGTTCAAGAGACCCAGTACTTC. Translated: CASSLVGGGVQETQYF.

The chain combines TRBV9 with TRBJ2-3; D call uncertain. This CDR3 is built from 16 residues. Deletions cut 3 bases from V and 4 bases from J, with 18 bases between. From germline, CDR1 is SGDLS and CDR2 YYNGEE. The CDR3 spells CASSAEDRQWADTQYF. DNA of the CDR3: TGTGCCAGCAGCGCGGAAGACCGTCAATGGGCAGATACGCAGTATTTT. Filled out from reference TRBV9 and TRBJ2-3, the complete variable domain reads DSGVTQTPKHLITATGQRVTLRCSPRSGDLSVYWYQQSLDQGLQFLIQYYNGEERAKGNILERFSAQQFPDLHSELNLSSLELGDSALYFCASSAEDRQWADTQYFGPGTRLTVL.

Notes on this clone: The sample has other DNA sequences that encode this CDR3 too. The V call is TRBV9, the J call TRBJ1-2; D might be TRBD1 (5 bases). V lost 0 bases, J lost 4 bases, and 10 bases lay in between. In germline, CDR1 is SGDLS, CDR2 YYNGEE. The CDR3 totals 14 residues. The DNA of the CDR3 is TGTGCCAGCAGCGTAGGTGGGGGGACCTATGGCTACACCTTC. Amino acids: CASSVGGGTYGYTF.

V is TRBV15 and J is TRBJ1-2, with D possibly TRBD1 on 5 matching bases. V was trimmed by 4 bases and J by 4 bases, leaving 10 bases between them. The CDR3 loop spans 13 amino acids. The V gene's germline CDR1 is LNHNV and CDR2 YYDKDF (reference sequence). The CDR3 bases are TGTGCCACCAGCACCGGGACGGCCTATGGCTACACCTTC. This gives the protein CATSTGTAYGYTF.

The DNA of the CDR3 is TGCGCCAGCAGTGAGGCCGCACTAGCGGGAGGGGAGACCCAGTACTTC. Protein: CASSEAALAGGETQYF. The chain carries TRBV10-2 and TRBJ2-5; 13 bases are shared with TRBD2. The CDR3 has 16 residues. After removal of 2 bases from V and 5 bases from J, the junction contained 5 bases not matched to a gene. Germline assignment: CDR1 WSHSY and CDR2 SAAADI.

J is TRBJ1-3 and V is TRBV28; D unclear. The length of the CDR3 is 15 residues. V was pared by 3 bases and J by 2 bases, with 11 bases between. CDR1 and CDR2 (germline): MDHEN, SYDVKM. CDR3 amino acids: CASSFGGEAGNTIYF. The CDR3 nucleotides are TGTGCCAGCAGTTTCGGCGGGGAGGCTGGAAACACCATATATTTT.

This clone is a singleton in its sample. This sequence joins TRBV28 and TRBJ2-3; D gene ambiguous. Germline CDR1 reads MDHEN; CDR2 reads SYDVKM. The CDR3 runs 11 residues. The V gene lost 4 bases and the J gene lost 5 bases, with 4 bases spanning the gap. CDR3 in DNA: TGTGCCAGCAGTTCCCGAGATACGCAGTATTTT. Encoded protein: CASSSRDTQYF. The full variable domain, its missing parts supplied by reference TRBV28 and TRBJ2-3, is DVKVTQSSRYLVKRTGEKVFLECVQDMDHENMFWYRQDPGLGLRLIYFSYDVKMKEKGDIPEGYSVSREKKERFSLILESASTNQTSMYLCASSSRDTQYFGPGTRLTVL.

The chain recombines TRBV5-8 with TRBJ1-4; D unclear. The CDR3 sequence is 15 residues long. The germline V and J ends were trimmed by 0 bases and 3 bases, with 9 bases remaining between them. CDR1 SGHTS and CDR2 YDEGEE come from the germline V gene. The CDR3: CASSLGVAANEKLFF. In DNA, the CDR3 is TGTGCCAGCAGCTTGGGAGTAGCTGCTAATGAAAAACTGTTTTTT.

The chain employs TRBV27 and TRBJ2-1; the match to TRBD2 covers 7 bases. The CDR3 loop spans 15 amino acids. Germline V gene data show CDR1 as MNHEY and CDR2 as SMNVEV (reference sequence). With 2 bases clipped from V and 3 bases from J, the junction kept 4 bases outside the gene matches. CDR3 sequence reads: CASSLAPSGYNEQFF. The CDR3 DNA follows: TGTGCCAGCAGTTTAGCTCCTAGCGGCTACAATGAGCAGTTCTTC.

This chain uses TRBV11-2 with TRBJ2-7; the D gene could be TRBD1 or TRBD2 (5 bases each). The CDR3 is made up of 17 amino acids. V lost 0 bases, J lost 3 bases, and 18 bases lay in between. Germline lookup yields CDR1 SGHAT and CDR2 FQNNGV. The CDR3 region is CASSLDLGGAGIYEQYF. The CDR3 nucleotides are TGTGCCAGCAGCTTAGATCTTGGGGGAGCTGGGATCTACGAGCAGTACTTC.

This chain links TRBV30 with TRBJ2-1; 12 nucleotides match TRBD1. Trimming took 1 base from V and 9 from J; bases not matched to a gene: 10. CDR3 length: 16 residues. Germline lookup yields CDR1 GTSNPN and CDR2 SVGIG (reference sequence). The CDR3 region is CAWSASPGQGATEQFF. CDR3 sequence (DNA): TGTGCCTGGAGTGCCTCTCCGGGACAGGGGGCAACTGAGCAGTTCTTC.

The chain combines TRBV6-5 with TRBJ2-7, with TRBD1 matching over 7 bases. Per the germline V gene, CDR1 is MNHEY and CDR2 is SVGAGI. V dropped 6 bases and J dropped 0; count of bases not matched to a gene: 5. The CDR3 is 14 amino acids. The CDR3 protein is CASRYGDSSYEQYF. The DNA of the CDR3 is TGTGCCAGCAGGTACGGGGACAGCTCCTACGAGCAGTACTTC.